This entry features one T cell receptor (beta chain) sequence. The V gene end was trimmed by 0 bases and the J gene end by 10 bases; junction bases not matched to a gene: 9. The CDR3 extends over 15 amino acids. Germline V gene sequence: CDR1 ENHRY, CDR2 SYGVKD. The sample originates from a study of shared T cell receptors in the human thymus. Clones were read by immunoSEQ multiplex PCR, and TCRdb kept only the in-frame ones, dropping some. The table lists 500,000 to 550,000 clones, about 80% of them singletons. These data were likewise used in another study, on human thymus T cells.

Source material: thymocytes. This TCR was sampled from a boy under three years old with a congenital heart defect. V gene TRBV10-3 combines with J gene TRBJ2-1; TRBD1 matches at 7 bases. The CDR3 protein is CAISESRTGTGEQFF. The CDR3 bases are TGTGCCATCAGTGAGTCCCGGACAGGCACAGGGGAGCAGTTCTTC.